Following are 5 T cell receptor beta chains from one sample sequenced in a study of blood T cell repertoires in COVID-19 (TCRdb year 2020). Library preparation used the immunoSEQ multiplex PCR assay. TCRdb obtained this table from immuneACCESS and retained in-frame rearrangements with V and J assigned. These tables miss some clones; where compared with another copy, unresolved V genes account for less than half of the shortfall, and the remainder is unexplained. Across this sample there are more than 150,000 clones, with approximately 80% seen only once. Together, the top ten hold less than 3.5% of the sample. The sequenced sample was peripheral blood. These receptors all come from an older woman with acute or convalescent COVID-19.

The chain recombines TRBV6-5 with TRBJ2-1; weak D call: TRBD2 (7 bases). This CDR3 spans 16 amino acids. Germline V gene sequence: CDR1 MNHEY, CDR2 SVGAGI. V was clipped by 2 bases and J by 5 bases, with 16 bases between them. CDR3 DNA sequence: TGTGCCAGCAGTTACCTAGGGGGGGGGCCGGACAATGAGCAGTTCTTC. Its protein product is CASSYLGGGPDNEQFF.

V is TRBV7-2 and J is TRBJ1-6; 7 nucleotides match TRBD1. From germline, CDR1 is SGHTA and CDR2 FQGNSA. Trimming at V came to 0 bases and at J to 8 bases, leaving 7 bases not matched to a gene. This CDR3 is 16 amino acids long. CDR3 nucleotides: TGTGCCAGCAGCTTAGCTCTCGGGACAGTTCATTCACCCCTCCACTTT. It codes for CASSLALGTVHSPLHF.

Of note for this clone: The same CDR3 can be traced to other DNA sequences in this sample. V is TRBV9 and J is TRBJ2-5, with 8 bases that match TRBD2. Trimming at V came to 0 bases and at J to 1 base, leaving 5 bases not matched to a gene. CDR1 is SGDLS and CDR2 is YYNGEE in the germline V gene. The CDR3 is made up of 16 amino acids. The CDR3 nucleotides read TGTGCCAGCAGCGTAGGCGGCGGGGGGCCCCAAGAGACCCAGTACTTC. It yields the protein CASSVGGGGPQETQYF.

The chain combines TRBV18 with TRBJ1-1; D gene uncertain. Trimming shortened V by 1 base and J by 0 bases, and 6 bases separated the two germline ends. The CDR3 consists of 14 residues. Germline V gene data show CDR1 as KGHSH and CDR2 as LQKENI. This CDR3 reads CASSPQRLNTEAFF. In DNA, the CDR3 is TGTGCCAGCTCACCACAGAGATTGAACACTGAAGCTTTCTTT.

V is TRBV7-2 and J is TRBJ1-3; D possibly corresponds to TRBD1 (5 bases). V lost 5 bases and J lost 0, with 14 bases in between. The CDR3 has 16 amino acids. Germline lookup yields CDR1 SGHTA and CDR2 FQGNSA. The CDR3 loop reads CASSQPGLLSGNTIYF. As DNA, the CDR3 is TGTGCCAGCAGCCAACCGGGACTCCTCTCTGGAAACACCATATATTTT.